A selection of T cell receptor beta chains follows, all from one sample in a study. TCRdb passed the 5' RACE reads through MiXCR, listing each CDR3 protein once. This table has about 41,000 distinct CDR3 sequences, 25% to 30% appearing once. Source material: memory CD4+ T cells sorted from a lymph node. These TCRs come from a female donor with breast cancer. The CDR3 runs from the conserved cysteine through the conserved F or W. A D gene is named only where the DNA matches it firmly. Only some rows state a clone size, as once, few, many or a class for expanded clones.

v_gene: TRBV29-1; j_gene: TRBJ2-3; d_gene: .; abundance: .; CDR3nt: TGCAGCGTTGAGAGTACGCAGTATTTT; CDR3aa: CSVESTQYF
v_gene: TRBV19; j_gene: TRBJ1-1; d_gene: .; abundance: few; CDR3nt: TGTGCCAGTAGTATTTGGGGTAACACTGAAGCTTTCTTT; CDR3aa: CASSIWGNTEAFF
v_gene: TRBV20-1; j_gene: TRBJ2-3; d_gene: .; abundance: .; CDR3nt: TGCAGTGCCACCGAAGCGGAAGATAGCACAGATACGCAGTATTTT; CDR3aa: CSATEAEDSTDTQYF
v_gene: TRBV9; j_gene: TRBJ1-5; d_gene: .; abundance: .; CDR3nt: TGTGCCAGCTGCAATGGGCAGGGTGGTGGTCAGCCCCAGCATTTT; CDR3aa: CASCNGQGGGQPQHF
v_gene: TRBV7-2; j_gene: TRBJ1-5; d_gene: .; abundance: many; CDR3nt: TGTGCCAGCAGCTCAGGGACCCTGGGGATTGGCAATCAGCCCCAGCATTTT; CDR3aa: CASSSGTLGIGNQPQHF
v_gene: TRBV7-2; j_gene: TRBJ2-7; d_gene: .; abundance: few; CDR3nt: TGTGCCAGCAGCTTTTTTGCAGGGGCTTCCTACGAGCAGTACTTC; CDR3aa: CASSFFAGASYEQYF
v_gene: TRBV7-9; j_gene: TRBJ2-7; d_gene: TRBD1; abundance: few; CDR3nt: TGTGCCAGCAGCCCCGGGACAGGGAAACTGGAGCAGTACTTC; CDR3aa: CASSPGTGKLEQYF
v_gene: TRBV4-2; j_gene: TRBJ2-4; d_gene: TRBD2; abundance: few; CDR3nt: TGTGCCAGCAGCCAAGAGAGGCTAGCGGGGGTAAACATTCAGTACTTC; CDR3aa: CASSQERLAGVNIQYF
v_gene: TRBV12-3/TRBV12-4; j_gene: TRBJ2-7; d_gene: TRBD1; abundance: .; CDR3nt: TGTGCCAGCAGTGCCTCGACAGGGCCCTACGAGCAGTACTTC; CDR3aa: CASSASTGPYEQYF
v_gene: TRBV28; j_gene: TRBJ2-3; d_gene: .; abundance: few; CDR3nt: TGTGCCAGCAGCGTAGCGTCTGGGGGCGCAGATACGCAGTATTTT; CDR3aa: CASSVASGGADTQYF
v_gene: TRBV3-1; j_gene: TRBJ1-2; d_gene: .; abundance: .; CDR3nt: TGTGCCAGCAGCCAAGATTCCCTCTATGGCTACACCTTC; CDR3aa: CASSQDSLYGYTF
v_gene: TRBV6-1; j_gene: TRBJ1-5; d_gene: TRBD1; abundance: few; CDR3nt: TGTGCCAGCAGTCCAGGACAGGGGTTTCAGCCCCAGCATTTT; CDR3aa: CASSPGQGFQPQHF
v_gene: TRBV24-1; j_gene: TRBJ2-1; d_gene: .; abundance: few; CDR3nt: TGTGCCACCAGTGGGGGCGATGAGCAGTTCTTC; CDR3aa: CATSGGDEQFF
v_gene: TRBV7-2; j_gene: TRBJ2-1; d_gene: .; abundance: .; CDR3nt: TGTGCCAGCAGCCCTCGGAGGGCCCCTAACAATGAGCAGTTCTTC; CDR3aa: CASSPRRAPNNEQFF
v_gene: TRBV11-2; j_gene: TRBJ2-1; d_gene: TRBD2; abundance: .; CDR3nt: TGTGCCAGCAGACACAGGGTGGCTAGCGGGACCTACAATGAGCAGTTCTTC; CDR3aa: CASRHRVASGTYNEQFF
v_gene: TRBV10-1; j_gene: TRBJ2-1; d_gene: TRBD2; abundance: few; CDR3nt: TGCGCCAGCAGTGATATCCCGGTAGCGGGAGTTTACAATGAGCAGTTCTTC; CDR3aa: CASSDIPVAGVYNEQFF
v_gene: TRBV4-1; j_gene: TRBJ2-1; d_gene: .; abundance: medium-sized; CDR3nt: TGCGCCAGCAGGCAAGACGGGTCCCAGTACAATGAGCAGTTCTTC; CDR3aa: CASRQDGSQYNEQFF
v_gene: TRBV25-1; j_gene: TRBJ2-3; d_gene: TRBD2; abundance: .; CDR3nt: TGTGCCAGCCGTCGGGGGGGTCTTACAGATACGCAGTATTTT; CDR3aa: CASRRGGLTDTQYF
v_gene: TRBV13; j_gene: TRBJ2-3; d_gene: .; abundance: .; CDR3nt: TGTGCCAGCAGCTATCGGGGAGGAGGCACAGATACGCAGTATTTT; CDR3aa: CASSYRGGGTDTQYF
v_gene: TRBV12-3/TRBV12-4; j_gene: TRBJ2-1; d_gene: .; abundance: .; CDR3nt: TGTGCCAGCAGTCTAGCCCTAGCGAGGTCCTACAATGAGCAGTTCTTC; CDR3aa: CASSLALARSYNEQFF
v_gene: TRBV5-1; j_gene: TRBJ2-1; d_gene: .; abundance: .; CDR3nt: TGCGCCAGCAGCCTCGGGACCTACAATGAGCAGTTCTTC; CDR3aa: CASSLGTYNEQFF
v_gene: TRBV5-1; j_gene: TRBJ2-1; d_gene: TRBD1; abundance: .; CDR3nt: TGCGCCAGCAGTTCAACCGGGACAGGGAGAATCAATGAGCAGTTCTTC; CDR3aa: CASSSTGTGRINEQFF
v_gene: TRBV6-1; j_gene: TRBJ1-2; d_gene: .; abundance: .; CDR3nt: TGTGCCAGCAGTGAAGTGGTGGGTAACTATGGCTACACCTTC; CDR3aa: CASSEVVGNYGYTF
v_gene: TRBV11-2; j_gene: TRBJ2-7; d_gene: TRBD1; abundance: .; CDR3nt: TGTGCCAGCAGACCCCCGACAGGGGGGGACGAGCAGTACTTC; CDR3aa: CASRPPTGGDEQYF
v_gene: TRBV7-2; j_gene: TRBJ2-5; d_gene: .; abundance: few; CDR3nt: TGTGCCAGCAGCTTACTTCGTAAGGAGACCCAGTACTTC; CDR3aa: CASSLLRKETQYF
v_gene: TRBV12-3/TRBV12-4; j_gene: TRBJ2-3; d_gene: .; abundance: many; CDR3nt: TGTGCCAGCAGTTTAATGAGTAGCACAGATACGCAGTATTTT; CDR3aa: CASSLMSSTDTQYF
v_gene: TRBV12-5; j_gene: TRBJ2-3; d_gene: .; abundance: .; CDR3nt: TGTGCTAGTGCTGTTACAGGGTACACAGATACGCAGTATTTT; CDR3aa: CASAVTGYTDTQYF
v_gene: TRBV9; j_gene: TRBJ2-3; d_gene: .; abundance: many; CDR3nt: TGTGCCAGCAGCGTAGATGGCACAGATACGCAGTATTTT; CDR3aa: CASSVDGTDTQYF
v_gene: TRBV20-1; j_gene: TRBJ2-1; d_gene: TRBD2; abundance: .; CDR3nt: TGCAGTGCTAGCCTGGGGGCGGGAGGACTCGATGAGCAGTTCTTC; CDR3aa: CSASLGAGGLDEQFF
v_gene: TRBV20-1; j_gene: TRBJ1-4; d_gene: TRBD1; abundance: .; CDR3nt: TGCAGTGCTAGATCGGACAGGGATGAAAAACTGTTTTTT; CDR3aa: CSARSDRDEKLFF
v_gene: TRBV7-2; j_gene: TRBJ2-3; d_gene: TRBD1; abundance: many; CDR3nt: TGTGCCAGCAGCTTGGACAGGCCTCTAGTCACAGATACGCAGTATTTT; CDR3aa: CASSLDRPLVTDTQYF
v_gene: TRBV5-1; j_gene: TRBJ1-2; d_gene: .; abundance: few; CDR3nt: TGCGCCAGCAGCTTCGACGCAGGGTCCTATGGCTACACCTTC; CDR3aa: CASSFDAGSYGYTF
v_gene: TRBV28; j_gene: TRBJ1-1; d_gene: .; abundance: few; CDR3nt: TGTGCCAGCAACAGGGCGGTCACTGAAGCTTTCTTT; CDR3aa: CASNRAVTEAFF
v_gene: TRBV5-1; j_gene: TRBJ1-1; d_gene: .; abundance: few; CDR3nt: TGCGCCAGCAGCTTGGCCAACGTGGGGCAGGATACTGAAGCTTTCTTT; CDR3aa: CASSLANVGQDTEAFF
v_gene: TRBV9; j_gene: TRBJ2-1; d_gene: TRBD2; abundance: few; CDR3nt: TGTGCCAGCAGCGTAGGGGCAAGACTAGCGGGAGGTCTAAGCTCCTACAACGAGCAGTTCTTC; CDR3aa: CASSVGARLAGGLSSYNEQFF
v_gene: TRBV28; j_gene: TRBJ1-6; d_gene: TRBD1; abundance: .; CDR3nt: TGTGCCAGCAGTACCCCCCGCATAACAGGGGACAATTCACCCCTCCACTTT; CDR3aa: CASSTPRITGDNSPLHF
v_gene: TRBV6-5; j_gene: TRBJ1-6; d_gene: .; abundance: few; CDR3nt: TGTGCCAGCAGACGACAGGCTATCGAAATGGGACCCCTCCACTTT; CDR3aa: CASRRQAIEMGPLHF
v_gene: TRBV4-1; j_gene: TRBJ2-1; d_gene: TRBD1; abundance: many; CDR3nt: TGCGCCAGCAGCCAAGAAGAGCGGACAGGACAGTTCTTC; CDR3aa: CASSQEERTGQFF
v_gene: TRBV20-1; j_gene: TRBJ2-2; d_gene: .; abundance: few; CDR3nt: TGCAGTGCTAGAACCGGGTTTGGCGGGGAGCTGTTTTTT; CDR3aa: CSARTGFGGELFF
v_gene: TRBV5-1; j_gene: TRBJ2-1; d_gene: TRBD2; abundance: few; CDR3nt: TGCGCCAGCAGCATTACTAGCGGGAGTCTCTATGAGCAGTTCTTC; CDR3aa: CASSITSGSLYEQFF
v_gene: TRBV7-2; j_gene: TRBJ2-5; d_gene: .; abundance: few; CDR3nt: TGTGCCAGCAGCTTACGTCTGGAGACCCAGTACTTC; CDR3aa: CASSLRLETQYF
v_gene: TRBV4-1; j_gene: TRBJ2-1; d_gene: TRBD2; abundance: .; CDR3nt: TGCGCCAGCAGCCATTTCACGACTAGCGGGGCAAAGAATGAGCAGTTCTTC; CDR3aa: CASSHFTTSGAKNEQFF
v_gene: TRBV20-1; j_gene: TRBJ1-4; d_gene: .; abundance: many; CDR3nt: TGCAGTGCTAGAGATTTGGACGAACCAGGTGAAAAACTGTTTTTT; CDR3aa: CSARDLDEPGEKLFF